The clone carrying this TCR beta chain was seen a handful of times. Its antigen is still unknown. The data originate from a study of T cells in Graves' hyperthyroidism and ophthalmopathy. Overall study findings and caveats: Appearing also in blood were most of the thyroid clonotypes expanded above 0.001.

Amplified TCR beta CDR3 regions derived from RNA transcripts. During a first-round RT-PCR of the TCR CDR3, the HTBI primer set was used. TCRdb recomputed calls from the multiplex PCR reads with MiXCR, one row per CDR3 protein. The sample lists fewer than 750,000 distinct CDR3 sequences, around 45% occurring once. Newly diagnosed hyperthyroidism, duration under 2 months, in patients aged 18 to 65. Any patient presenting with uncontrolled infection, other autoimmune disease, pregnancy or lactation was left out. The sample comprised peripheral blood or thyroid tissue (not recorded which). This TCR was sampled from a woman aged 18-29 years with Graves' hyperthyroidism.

CDR3: CASSQQGYSYEQYF. The CDR3 DNA reads TGTGCCAGCAGCCAACAGGGGTACAGCTACGAGCAGTACTTC. The chain is built from TRBV6-2 or TRBV6-3 and TRBJ2-7; TRBD1 aligns across 7 bases. The CDR3 consists of 14 residues. J gave up 3 bases and V 6 bases, and 8 bases lay outside the gene matches. The germline V gene has CDR1 MNHEY and CDR2 SVGEGT.